This record covers a single T cell receptor (beta chain). These data are taken from a study of blood T cell repertoires in COVID-19. All enrollees were about 18 to 100 years old and from 24 US areas. The germline V and J ends were trimmed by 1 base and 9 bases, with 16 bases remaining between them. There are 15 residues in the CDR3. Germline V gives CDR1 MNHEY, CDR2 SMNVEV (reference sequence). Only in-frame clones appear in the TCRdb table, and some are missing; sequencing was by immunoSEQ multiplex PCR. The sample records a few hundred thousand clones, over 75% being singletons. This receptor was taken from a man between 18 and 29 years old who had recovered from COVID-19. The V and J genes are TRBV27 and TRBJ1-5; D might be TRBD1 (5 bases). The sample consisted of PBMCs or T cells enriched from blood (not recorded which). Written as DNA, the CDR3 is TGTGCCAGCAGTTTATTTGGGCAGGGCCCTACGCCCCAGCATTTT. It yields the protein CASSLFGQGPTPQHF.